This is a list of T cell receptor beta chains from one sample in a study of blood T cell repertoires in COVID-19. The data were produced by immunoSEQ multiplex PCR, yet TCRdb's version contains in-frame clones alone and is incomplete. This table has around 260,000 clones, around 86% appearing once. Sequencing used peripheral blood. The receptors originated from a woman aged 30 to 39 with active or convalescent COVID-19. Both conserved end residues are part of each CDR3. D genes are given only for firm matches. Not all rows give a size; the values are once, few, many and, for expanded clones, a class.

D	V	J	size	CDR3	DNA
TRBD1	TRBV20-1	TRBJ1-1	NA	CSATGGFEAFF	TGCAGTGCTACAGGGGGCTTTGAAGCTTTCTTT
NA	TRBV18	TRBJ1-2	NA	CASSPPAGASGYTF	TGTGCCAGCTCACCACCGGCGGGAGCGTCTGGCTACACCTTC
NA	TRBV9	TRBJ1-1	NA	CASSRLGTPNTEAFF	TGTGCCAGCAGCCGACTCGGGACACCGAACACTGAAGCTTTCTTT
NA	TRBV4-1	TRBJ2-2	NA	CASSSPEGAGELFF	TGCGCCAGCAGCTCCCCCGAGGGAGCCGGGGAGCTGTTTTTT
NA	TRBV29-1	TRBJ2-3	NA	CSLQTGTDTQYF	TGCAGCTTACAGACGGGCACAGATACGCAGTATTTT
TRBD2	TRBV5-1	TRBJ2-1	NA	CASSTGLAGALNEQFF	TGCGCCAGCAGCACTGGACTAGCGGGGGCCCTCAATGAGCAGTTCTTC
TRBD2	TRBV4-2	TRBJ2-1	NA	CASSQDRGGGNEQFF	TGTGCCAGCAGCCAAGACCGTGGGGGGGGCAATGAGCAGTTCTTC
TRBD2	TRBV7-2	TRBJ2-5	NA	CASSPSGGAGETQYF	TGTGCCAGCAGTCCCAGCGGGGGGGCGGGGGAGACCCAGTACTTC
TRBD1	TRBV15	TRBJ1-3	NA	CATSSDRGTGNTIYF	TGTGCCACCAGCTCCGACAGGGGTACTGGAAACACCATATATTTT
TRBD1	TRBV30	TRBJ1-6	NA	CAWSVDRVNSPLHF	TGTGCCTGGAGTGTAGACAGGGTAAACTCACCCCTCCACTTT
TRBD1	TRBV7-2	TRBJ1-6	NA	CASSWDRGENSPLHF	TGTGCCAGCAGCTGGGACAGGGGAGAGAATTCACCCCTCCACTTT
NA	TRBV30	TRBJ1-2	few	CAWNPRLYGYTF	TGTGCCTGGAACCCAAGACTCTATGGCTACACCTTC
TRBD1	TRBV3-1/TRBV3-2	TRBJ1-2	NA	CASSQNVLQGRYGYTF	TGTGCCAGCAGCCAGAACGTCTTACAGGGGAGATATGGCTACACCTTC
NA	TRBV10-3	TRBJ1-1	few	CAISDSGVGGEAFF	TGTGCCATCAGTGATTCCGGCGTCGGGGGAGAAGCTTTCTTT
NA	TRBV15	TRBJ2-3	NA	CATSRDTGHTDTQYF	TGTGCCACCAGCAGAGATACAGGACACACAGATACGCAGTATTTT
NA	TRBV11-3	TRBJ2-3	NA	CASSTGSPDTQYF	TGTGCCAGCAGTACAGGGAGCCCAGATACGCAGTATTTT
TRBD1	TRBV3-1/TRBV3-2	TRBJ2-1	NA	CASSQEGQGTFF	TGTGCCAGCAGCCAAGAGGGACAGGGAACCTTCTTC
TRBD1	TRBV4-3	TRBJ1-4	NA	CASSRRGLGEKLFF	TGCGCCAGCAGCCGCAGGGGGTTGGGTGAAAAACTGTTTTTT
NA	TRBV12-3/TRBV12-4	TRBJ1-1	few	CASSPLSEAFF	TGTGCCAGTTCCCCATTGTCTGAAGCTTTCTTT
TRBD1	TRBV4-3	TRBJ1-1	NA	CASSPNPGTGATEAFF	TGCGCCAGCAGCCCAAACCCCGGGACAGGGGCCACTGAAGCTTTCTTT
NA	TRBV12-3/TRBV12-4	TRBJ2-7	NA	CASTPGHPYEQYF	TGTGCCAGCACTCCGGGACACCCCTACGAGCAGTACTTC
NA	TRBV6-4	TRBJ1-2	NA	CASRGANYGYTF	TGTGCCAGCAGGGGCGCTAACTATGGCTACACCTTC
TRBD2	TRBV19	TRBJ2-2	NA	CASSIGIAGGSTGELFF	TGTGCCAGTAGTATCGGAATAGCGGGGGGGAGCACCGGGGAGCTGTTTTTT
TRBD1	TRBV5-1	TRBJ1-2	NA	CASSLRQGYGYTF	TGCGCCAGCAGCTTAAGACAGGGGTATGGCTACACCTTC
TRBD2	TRBV3-1/TRBV3-2	TRBJ2-5	NA	CASSPPSGGQETQYF	TGTGCCAGCAGCCCTCCTAGCGGGGGACAAGAGACCCAGTACTTC
NA	TRBV4-3	TRBJ1-5	NA	CASSQGQNQPQHF	TGCGCCAGCAGCCAAGGACAGAATCAGCCCCAGCATTTT
TRBD1	TRBV6-2/TRBV6-3	TRBJ1-6	once	CASSYSSAGGAGLVNSPLHF	TGTGCCAGCAGTTACTCGTCGGCAGGGGGCGCCGGTTTAGTAAATTCACCCCTCCACTTT
NA	TRBV29-1	TRBJ2-3	NA	CSVTQPDTQYF	TGCAGCGTTACTCAACCAGATACGCAGTATTTT
NA	TRBV7-3	TRBJ2-3	once	CASSLVGGADTQYF	TGTGCCAGCAGCTTAGTCGGGGGTGCAGATACGCAGTATTTT
NA	TRBV29-1	TRBJ2-3	NA	CSVGGTDTQYF	TGCAGCGTCGGGGGAACAGATACGCAGTATTTT
NA	TRBV14	TRBJ2-1	NA	CASSQAVGGEQFF	TGTGCCAGCAGCCAGGCCGTCGGGGGTGAGCAGTTCTTC
NA	TRBV20-1	TRBJ2-5	once	CSASQGGGSQETQYF	TGCAGTGCTAGTCAGGGCGGTGGGTCCCAAGAGACCCAGTACTTC
NA	TRBV27	TRBJ1-2	NA	CASSLRTGTRPYGYTF	TGTGCCAGCAGTTTAAGAACCGGGACTCGCCCCTATGGCTACACCTTC
NA	TRBV4-1	TRBJ1-2	NA	CASSHPAGGGGYTF	TGCGCCAGCAGCCATCCCGCGGGGGGGGGCGGCTACACCTTC
TRBD2	TRBV11-3	TRBJ2-7	NA	CASSSRAGVSYEQYF	TGTGCCAGCAGTTCAAGGGCGGGAGTCTCCTACGAGCAGTACTTC
TRBD2	TRBV3-1/TRBV3-2	TRBJ2-1	NA	CASSKSGGQYNEQFF	TGTGCCAGCAGCAAAAGCGGGGGGCAGTACAATGAGCAGTTCTTC
NA	TRBV14	TRBJ1-2	NA	CASSQGGGGYTF	TGTGCCAGCAGCCAAGGAGGCGGTGGCTACACCTTC
NA	TRBV27	TRBJ1-6	NA	CASSGTARNSPLHF	TGTGCCAGCAGCGGAACAGCACGGAATTCACCCCTCCACTTT
NA	TRBV5-5	TRBJ2-5	NA	CASSFAGQETQYF	TGTGCCAGCAGCTTCGCGGGGCAGGAGACCCAGTACTTC
TRBD1	TRBV5-1	TRBJ1-4	NA	CASSSPGTGPNEKLFF	TGCGCCAGCAGCTCCCCAGGGACAGGGCCTAATGAAAAACTGTTTTTT
TRBD2	TRBV9	TRBJ2-1	NA	CASSVGAGLDEQFF	TGTGCCAGCAGCGTAGGAGCGGGACTCGATGAGCAGTTCTTC
NA	TRBV28	TRBJ2-5	once	CASSLRGQAQETQYF	TGTGCCAGCAGTTTAAGGGGACAAGCCCAAGAGACCCAGTACTTC